This T cell receptor beta chain came from a study of early T cells in non-severe SARS-CoV-2 infection. At the level of the study: Bulk RNA from unsorted whole blood was sequenced; chains were unpaired.

Individual cDNA molecules were tagged with unique molecular identifiers, the study reported. TCRdb reprocessed the 5' RACE reads via MiXCR and lists one record per CDR3 protein. The sample has about 46,000 distinct CDR3 sequences; around 9.6% are singletons. Trimming took 5 bases from V and 2 from J, leaving 8 bases between them. CDR1 and CDR2 (germline): SGHTA, FQGTGA. The CDR3 sequence is 13 residues long. Study-wide points: There was a bias toward anti-spike CD8 responses in VDJdb matching, which missed private and CD4 specificities.

This clonotype turned up a few times. No antigen is known for it. The sequence derives from an adult who was a healthcare worker with PCR-confirmed SARS-CoV-2 infection or an uninfected control (not recorded which). Specimen: whole blood, collected at baseline. This sequence joins TRBV7-3 and TRBJ2-3; D uncertain. CDR3 in DNA: TGTGCCAGCAGCCTCCTTAACACAGATACGCAGTATTTT. This encodes CASSLLNTDTQYF.